This T cell receptor (beta chain) was retrieved from a study of blood T cell repertoires in COVID-19. Participants were aged about 18 to 89 years from more than 20 US areas. Allocation to cohorts depended on clinical history reported by the participants. Resolution of symptoms, clearance, or two negative PCRs was present in recovered Cohort 3 donors. Assay used: immunoSEQ multiplex PCR; TCRdb lists only in-frame clones, some missing. The sample includes hundreds of thousands of clones, about 87% of them seen just once. This CDR3 is 14 amino acids long. The V end was cut by 3 bases, the J end by 4 bases, with 12 bases between. Germline loops: CDR1 SGHDN, CDR2 FVKESK.

Material: PBMCs or T cells enriched from blood (not recorded which). The rearrangement uses TRBV14 and TRBJ1-1; tentatively, D is TRBD1 (5 bases). The TCR comes from a woman aged 45-59 years who had recovered from COVID-19. CDR3 region: CASSQFKGFTEAFF. CDR3 bases: TGTGCCAGCAGCCAGTTTAAGGGGTTCACTGAAGCTTTCTTT.